The 29 T cell receptor beta chains in this list originate from one sample, sequenced in a study of blood T cell repertoires in COVID-19. Libraries were prepared by immunoSEQ multiplex PCR; TCRdb keeps only in-frame clonotypes and omits some of them. The sample carries roughly 230,000 clones, about 93% recorded once. What was sequenced was peripheral blood. Source of these receptors: a man aged 25 to 40 with COVID-19, enrolled during active disease.

The rearrangement uses TRBV18 and TRBJ1-6; no clear D. In germline, CDR1 is KGHSH, CDR2 LQKENI. With 6 bases removed from V and 0 bases from J, the gap between germline ends came to 9 bases. CDR3 length equals 15 residues. The CDR3 DNA reads TGTGCCAGCTCTCCCAGCGGCTCCTATAATTCACCCCTCCACTTT. Its translation is CASSPSGSYNSPLHF.

CDR3 sequence reads: CASSVAGRETQYF. The CDR3 DNA reads TGTGCCAGCAGCGTAGCGGGGAGGGAGACCCAGTACTTC. The V call is TRBV9, the J call TRBJ2-5, with D perhaps matching TRBD2 (6 bases). Germline assignment: CDR1 SGDLS and CDR2 YYNGEE. This CDR3 contains 13 residues. V was cut by 0 bases and J by 5 bases, with 8 bases left in between.

In this sample, this clone turned up a few times. The chain carries TRBV6-5 and TRBJ1-3; weak D call: TRBD1 (5 bases). The V end was cut by 6 bases, the J end by 9 bases, with 18 bases between. Germline V lookup: CDR1 MNHEY, CDR2 SVGAGI. The CDR3 is made up of 14 amino acids. The CDR3 bases are TGTGCCAGCAGGTCCGGGGGAACATCATCCACCATATATTTT. It translates to CASRSGGTSSTIYF.

The chain uses TRBV11-2 and TRBJ1-1; no clear D. Trimming stripped 3 bases from V and 2 bases from J, with 7 bases between. The CDR3 loop spans 13 amino acids. CDR1 is SGHAT, CDR2 FQNNGV, per germline. DNA of the CDR3: TGTGCCAGCAGCTTTCGCACTAACACTGAAGCTTTCTTT. This sequence encodes CASSFRTNTEAFF.

This sequence joins TRBV12-5 and TRBJ2-1, with TRBD2 matching over 13 bases. The V gene end was trimmed by 4 bases and the J gene end by 1 base; junction bases not matched to a gene: 13. Germline CDR1 reads LGHNT; CDR2 reads FRNRAP. This CDR3 has 20 amino acids. The DNA for the CDR3 is TGTGCTAGTGGTTCGACTGGGGGACTAGCGGGGTATGGGTCCTACAATGAGCAGTTCTTC. Protein product: CASGSTGGLAGYGSYNEQFF.

J is TRBJ2-3 and V is TRBV2; 14 bases line up with TRBD2. After removal of 4 bases from V and 0 bases from J, the junction contained 3 bases not matched to a gene. CDR1 is SNHLY and CDR2 is FYNNEI in the germline V gene. This CDR3 region has 17 residues. The CDR3 protein is CASSGGLAGVSTDTQYF. CDR3 bases: TGTGCCAGCAGTGGGGGACTAGCGGGGGTTAGCACAGATACGCAGTATTTT.

The chain uses TRBV9 and TRBJ1-4, with TRBD1 matching 9 bases. This CDR3 has 15 residues. V lost 0 bases, J lost 8 bases, and 5 bases stayed unmatched. CDR1 is SGDLS, CDR2 YYNGEE, per germline. The CDR3 spells CASSVAGTGKEKLFF. The CDR3 DNA reads as TGTGCCAGCAGCGTAGCTGGGACAGGGAAAGAAAAACTGTTTTTT.

This clone was recorded once. This chain uses TRBV19 with TRBJ1-5, with D perhaps TRBD1 (6 bases). In germline, CDR1 is LNHDA, CDR2 SQIVND (reference sequence). Trimming removed 0 bases from V and 5 bases from J, with 17 bases in between. The CDR3 loop spans 17 amino acids. CDR3 region: CASSIDGRRGFDQPQHF. The DNA of the CDR3 is TGTGCCAGTAGTATAGACGGACGCAGGGGATTCGATCAGCCCCAGCATTTT.

The chain carries TRBV5-1 and TRBJ1-1; D unclear. V gave up 0 bases and J gave up 1 base, with 7 bases separating them. Per the germline V gene, CDR1 is SGHRS and CDR2 is YFSETQ. The CDR3 loop spans 14 amino acids. In DNA form, the CDR3 reads TGCGCCAGCAGCTTGGGGCCTTCGAACACTGAAGCTTTCTTT. Its protein product is CASSLGPSNTEAFF.

The count of this clone is one. The rearrangement uses TRBV28 and TRBJ2-3; 12 positions match TRBD1. Germline V gives CDR1 MDHEN, CDR2 SYDVKM. The CDR3 runs to 17 residues. V dropped 5 bases and J dropped 4; count of bases not matched to a gene: 10. The CDR3 DNA follows: TGTGCCAGCAGTCCACCGGGACAGGGGGCGGGAGCAGATACGCAGTATTTT. As protein: CASSPPGQGAGADTQYF.

The chain uses TRBV9 and TRBJ1-3; D unclear. The germline V gene encodes CDR1 SGDLS and CDR2 YYNGEE. The CDR3 sequence is 16 residues long. Trimming took 1 base from V and 0 from J, leaving 11 bases between them. CDR3 sequence reads: CASSVLGESSGNTIYF. CDR3 coding DNA: TGTGCCAGCAGCGTATTGGGCGAGAGCTCTGGAAACACCATATATTTT. The full variable domain, with the rest looked up from reference TRBV9 and TRBJ1-3, is DSGVTQTPKHLITATGQRVTLRCSPRSGDLSVYWYQQSLDQGLQFLIQYYNGEERAKGNILERFSAQQFPDLHSELNLSSLELGDSALYFCASSVLGESSGNTIYFGEGSWLTVV.

The CDR3, as DNA: TGTGCCACCAGCAGGCGTTTTGCCTACGAGCAGTACTTC. Translating gives CATSRRFAYEQYF. V usage is TRBV15 and J usage is TRBJ2-7; D remains ambiguous. The CDR3 length is 13 residues. V dropped 3 bases and J dropped 2 bases, with 8 bases sitting between them. Per the germline V gene, CDR1 is LNHNV and CDR2 is YYDKDF (reference sequence).

CDR3: CASSLEWGGGSHNEQFF. CDR3 DNA: TGTGCCAGCAGCTTAGAGTGGGGCGGGGGGTCCCACAATGAGCAGTTCTTC. V and J are TRBV11-3 and TRBJ2-1; 8 positions match TRBD2. CDR1 is SGHNT and CDR2 is YENEEA in the germline V gene. The CDR3 extends over 17 amino acids. Germline trimming cut 0 bases from V and 5 bases from J; bases unmatched to any gene: 9.

The chain links TRBV7-3 to TRBJ2-5; TRBD2 matches at 15 bases. This CDR3 spans 19 amino acids. Germline CDR1 SGHTA, CDR2 FQGTGA. With V trimmed by 5 bases and J by 5 bases, 15 bases remained unmatched. The CDR3 loop reads CASSPRTSGGARSGETQYF. Here the CDR3 DNA reads TGTGCCAGCAGCCCCCGGACTAGCGGGGGGGCCAGGAGTGGGGAGACCCAGTACTTC. The full variable domain, completed using reference TRBV7-3 and TRBJ2-5, is GAGVSQTPSNKVTEKGKYVELRCDPISGHTALYWYRQSLGQGPEFLIYFQGTGAADDSGLPNDRFFAVRPEGSVSTLKIQRTERGDSAVYLCASSPRTSGGARSGETQYFGPGTRLLVL.

As concerns this clone: Additional DNA sequences in this sample encode the identical CDR3. The chain has TRBV11-2 and TRBJ1-3; tentatively, D is TRBD1 (6 bases). Germline CDR1 reads SGHAT; CDR2 reads FQNNGV. The CDR3 has 14 residues. V was pared by 5 bases and J by 2 bases, with 10 bases between. The DNA of the CDR3 is TGTGCCAGCAGCCTAGGGGGGGCTGGAAACACCATATATTTT. Protein product: CASSLGGAGNTIYF.

This CDR3 is CASSPGQGHYEQYF. CDR3 nucleotides: TGTGCCAGCAGCCCCGGACAGGGCCACTACGAGCAGTACTTC. This rearrangement joins TRBV5-4 to TRBJ2-7, with TRBD1 matching over 8 bases. V was clipped by 4 bases and J by 3 bases; unmatched bases: 6. The CDR3 has 14 residues. Germline lookup yields CDR1 SGHNT and CDR2 YYREEE (reference sequence).

This clone was detected a few times. The V call is TRBV5-4, the J call TRBJ2-7; 8 nucleotides line up with TRBD1. CDR3 length equals 14 residues. Unmatched junction bases numbered 9, after V lost 4 bases and J lost 6 bases. The germline CDR1 and CDR2 sequences are SGHNT and YYREEE (reference sequence). CDR3 in DNA: TGTGCCAGCAGCGTGGGGGCAGGGGGCGGCGAGCAGTACTTC. Its translation is CASSVGAGGGEQYF.

This chain joins TRBV7-2 and TRBJ1-2, with unresolved D. The CDR3 is made up of 15 amino acids. Germline CDR1 and CDR2: SGHTA and FQGNSA. V lost 5 bases and J lost 0, with 13 bases in between. CDR3 coding DNA: TGTGCCAGCAGCCACCGGTCGGTAGCTAACTATGGCTACACCTTC. Protein sequence: CASSHRSVANYGYTF. The complete variable domain, with remaining parts taken from reference TRBV7-2 and TRBJ1-2, reads GAGVSQSPSNKVTEKGKDVELRCDPISGHTALYWYRQSLGQGLEFLIYFQGNSAPDKSGLPSDRFSAERTGGSVSTLTIQRTQQEDSAVYLCASSHRSVANYGYTFGSGTRLTVV.

The J gene is TRBJ2-7, the V gene TRBV5-6; no definite D call. V shed 4 bases and J shed 3 bases, with 8 bases lying between them. The germline V gene has CDR1 SGHDT and CDR2 YYEEEE. This CDR3 comprises 12 residues. CDR3 nucleotide sequence: TGTGCCAGCAGCCAAGCATTCTACGAGCAGTACTTC. Its translation is CASSQAFYEQYF.

The CDR3 spells CASSLDQGEIYNEQFF. The CDR3 region has the DNA TGTGCCAGCAGCTTAGACCAGGGGGAGATCTACAATGAGCAGTTCTTC. The chain links TRBV7-9 to TRBJ2-1; 7 bases map to TRBD1. This CDR3 spans 16 amino acids. V trimming: 1 base; J trimming: 3 bases; junction bases outside the gene matches: 6. Germline-derived CDR1 and CDR2 are SEHNR and FQNEAQ (reference sequence).

The chain carries TRBV7-6 and TRBJ2-1; the match to TRBD2 covers 13 bases. This CDR3 region has 18 residues. V shed 5 bases and J 3 bases; nucleotides not matched to a gene: 10. Germline CDR1 and CDR2: SGHVS and FNYEAQ. CDR3 nucleotide sequence: TGTGCCAGCAGCACCACCGGGACTAGCGGGAACATCTACAATGAGCAGTTCTTC. This sequence encodes CASSTTGTSGNIYNEQFF. The entire variable domain, with the rest obtained from reference TRBV7-6 and TRBJ2-1, is as follows: GAGVSQSPRYKVTKRGQDVALRCDPISGHVSLYWYRQALGQGPEFLTYFNYEAQQDKSGLPNDRFSAERPEGSISTLTIQRTEQRDSAMYRCASSTTGTSGNIYNEQFFGPGTRLTVL.

This clone was observed a single time. This chain connects TRBV18 to TRBJ1-2; 9 bases line up with TRBD1. The CDR3 is 15 amino acids. Losses at the gene ends were 3 bases for V and 3 bases for J; bases not matched to a gene: 5. CDR1 is KGHSH and CDR2 is LQKENI in the germline V gene. The CDR3 spells CASSPAGQGDYGYTF. Here the CDR3 DNA reads TGTGCCAGCTCACCCGCGGGACAGGGCGACTATGGCTACACCTTC.

Only one count was recorded for this clone. This chain connects TRBV2 to TRBJ1-2; 10 bases are shared with TRBD1. The CDR3 has 17 amino acids. Per germline, CDR1 SNHLY and CDR2 FYNNEI. V lost 2 bases and J lost 6; bases outside the gene matches: 12. As DNA, the CDR3 is TGTGCCAGCAGTGAAAGGGAATCGGGACAGGGGAGGAATGGCTACACCTTC. Residues: CASSERESGQGRNGYTF.

V is TRBV9 and J is TRBJ2-5; 7 positions match TRBD1. This CDR3 is built from 13 residues. Germline values: CDR1 SGDLS, CDR2 YYNGEE. The trim removed 4 bases at V and 2 bases at J, leaving 2 bases unmatched. Written as DNA, the CDR3 is TGTGCCAGCAGCCAGGGACAGCAAGAGACCCAGTACTTC. As protein: CASSQGQQETQYF.

The count of this clone is one. The rearrangement joins TRBV6-5 to TRBJ1-5; D may be TRBD1 (5 bases). This CDR3 region has 14 residues. The V and J ends lost 4 bases and 3 bases respectively, with 10 bases between them. Germline V gives CDR1 MNHEY, CDR2 SVGAGI. The CDR3, as DNA: TGTGCCAGCAGTTTCGACAGAACCAATCAGCCCCAGCATTTT. Protein: CASSFDRTNQPQHF.

This clone was seen only once. CDR3 DNA sequence: TGTGCCTGGAACCGGGATTTAGCCAAAAACATTCAGTACTTC. Translating it yields CAWNRDLAKNIQYF. The chain recombines TRBV30 with TRBJ2-4; possible D gene TRBD2, 5 bases. The germline gives CDR1 GTSNPN, CDR2 SVGIG (reference sequence). The CDR3 loop spans 14 amino acids. V was cut by 4 bases and J by 0 bases, with 10 bases left in between.

The rearrangement links TRBV6-1 to TRBJ1-1, with TRBD1 as a possible D gene (5 bases). V was shortened by 8 bases and J by 8 bases, with 21 bases between the two germline ends. Germline CDR1 reads MNHNS; CDR2 reads SASEGT. The CDR3 contains 14 residues. CDR3 loop: CASGQSWGTSEAFF. The DNA for the CDR3 is TGTGCCAGCGGACAAAGTTGGGGAACATCCGAAGCTTTCTTT.

This chain connects TRBV5-1 to TRBJ2-5, with 8 bases aligning to TRBD1. V lost 0 bases, J lost 4 bases, and 11 bases stayed unmatched. The CDR3 contains 17 residues. CDR1 SGHRS and CDR2 YFSETQ come from the germline V gene. CDR3 in DNA: TGCGCCAGCAGCTTGGTGTCCGGGCAGGGGGCAAGAGAGACCCAGTACTTC. Amino acid sequence: CASSLVSGQGARETQYF. The full variable domain, its missing parts supplied by reference TRBV5-1 and TRBJ2-5, is KAGVTQTPRYLIKTRGQQVTLSCSPISGHRSVSWYQQTPGQGLQFLFEYFSETQRNKGNFPGRFSGRQFSNSRSEMNVSTLELGDSALYLCASSLVSGQGARETQYFGPGTRLLVL.

The chain is built from TRBV11-3 and TRBJ1-1, with D possibly matching TRBD1 (6 bases). The V gene lost 0 bases and the J gene lost 4 bases, with 12 bases spanning the gap. This CDR3 spans 15 amino acids. Germline loops: CDR1 SGHNT, CDR2 YENEEA. The CDR3 bases are TGTGCCAGCAGCTTAGATGGGGCGGGGGCCACTGAAGCTTTCTTT. It codes for CASSLDGAGATEAFF. Looking up the rest from reference TRBV11-3 and TRBJ1-1 gives the full variable domain: EAGVVQSPRYKIIEKKQPVAFWCNPISGHNTLYWYLQNLGQGPELLIRYENEEAVDDSQLPKDRFSAERLKGVDSTLKIQPAELGDSAVYLCASSLDGAGATEAFFGQGTRLTVV.